This TCR beta chain originates from a study of blood T cell repertoires in COVID-19. Background on the study: Some COVID-19 samples were acute and others convalescent; all came from the United States, Italy and Spain. The analysed material was cDNA or gDNA that came from T cells, B-cell-depleted T cells, or PBMCs.

The CDR3 extends over 17 amino acids. V lost 0 bases and J lost 4; bases outside the gene matches: 10. The germline V gene encodes CDR1 LGHNA and CDR2 YSLEER. Followed longitudinally, the Seattle patients had been enrolled during active infection. Profiling relied on immunoSEQ multiplex PCR, and the TCRdb table lists in-frame clones only, not all of them. The table includes roughly 260,000 clones, about 91% detected once. This clone was recorded only once. The J gene is TRBJ1-2, the V gene TRBV4-3; TRBD1 matches at 8 bases. Sequencing input: peripheral blood. The sequence came from a person under 35 with COVID-19, enrolled during active disease. DNA for the CDR3: TGCGCCAGCAGCCAAGATCTGCGGACAGGGCATCCCTATGGCTACACCTTC. Its translation: CASSQDLRTGHPYGYTF.